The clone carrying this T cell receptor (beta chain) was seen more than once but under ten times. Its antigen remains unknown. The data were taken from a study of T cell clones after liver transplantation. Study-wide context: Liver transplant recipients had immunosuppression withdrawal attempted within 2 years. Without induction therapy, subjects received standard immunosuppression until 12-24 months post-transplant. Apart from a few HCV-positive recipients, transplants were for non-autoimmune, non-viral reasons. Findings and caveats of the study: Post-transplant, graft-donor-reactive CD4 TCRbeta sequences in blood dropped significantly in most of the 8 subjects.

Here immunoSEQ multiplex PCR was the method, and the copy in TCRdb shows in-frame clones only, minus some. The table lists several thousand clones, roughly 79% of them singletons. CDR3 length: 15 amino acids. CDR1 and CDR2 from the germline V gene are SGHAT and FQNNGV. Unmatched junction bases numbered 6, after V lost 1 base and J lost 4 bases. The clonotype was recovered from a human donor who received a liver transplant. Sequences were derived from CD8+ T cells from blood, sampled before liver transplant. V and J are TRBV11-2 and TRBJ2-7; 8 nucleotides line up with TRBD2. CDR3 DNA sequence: TGTGCCAGCAGCTTAGCTCTAGCGGGTTGGTACGAGCAGTACTTC. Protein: CASSLALAGWYEQYF.